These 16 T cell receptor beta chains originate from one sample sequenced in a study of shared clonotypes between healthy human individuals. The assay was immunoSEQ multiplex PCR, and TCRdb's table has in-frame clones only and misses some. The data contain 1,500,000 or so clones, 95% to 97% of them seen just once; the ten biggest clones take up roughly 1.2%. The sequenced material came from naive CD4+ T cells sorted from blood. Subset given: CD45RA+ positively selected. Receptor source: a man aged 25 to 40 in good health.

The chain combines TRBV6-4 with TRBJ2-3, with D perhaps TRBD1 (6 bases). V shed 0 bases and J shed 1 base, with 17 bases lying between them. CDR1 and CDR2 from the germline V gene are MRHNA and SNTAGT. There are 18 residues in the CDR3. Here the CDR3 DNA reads TGTGCCAGCAGTGACTCCGGAGAGGGGGTTCTGGGCACAGATACGCAGTATTTT. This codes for CASSDSGEGVLGTDTQYF.

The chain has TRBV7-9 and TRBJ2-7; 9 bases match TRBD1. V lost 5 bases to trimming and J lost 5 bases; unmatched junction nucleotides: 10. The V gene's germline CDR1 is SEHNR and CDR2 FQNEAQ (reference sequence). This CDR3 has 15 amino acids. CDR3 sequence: CASSQPGQGKDEQYF. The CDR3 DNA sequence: TGTGCCAGCAGCCAACCGGGACAGGGAAAGGACGAGCAGTACTTC.

The CDR3 DNA is TGTGCCAGCAGTGGCAACTACGAGCAGTACTTC. Translated, it gives CASSGNYEQYF. This chain uses TRBV25-1 with TRBJ2-7, with no clear D. There are 11 residues in the CDR3. The V end lost 4 bases, the J end lost 3 bases, and 4 bases lay between the germline ends. Germline V gives CDR1 MGHDK, CDR2 SYGVNS.

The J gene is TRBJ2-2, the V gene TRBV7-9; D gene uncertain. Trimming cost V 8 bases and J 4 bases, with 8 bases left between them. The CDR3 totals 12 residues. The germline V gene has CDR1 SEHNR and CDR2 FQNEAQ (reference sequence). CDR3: CASGLGTGELFF. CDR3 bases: TGTGCCAGCGGTCTCGGCACCGGGGAGCTGTTTTTT.

DNA for the CDR3: TGTGCCAGCAGTGGACTTCTTAATTCCGAGCAGTACTTC. It codes for CASSGLLNSEQYF. The V call is TRBV5-6, the J call TRBJ2-7; D possibly corresponds to TRBD2 (5 bases). The CDR3 sequence is 13 residues long. Trimming removed 5 bases at V and 6 bases at J, with 15 bases between. Germline-derived CDR1 and CDR2 are SGHDT and YYEEEE.

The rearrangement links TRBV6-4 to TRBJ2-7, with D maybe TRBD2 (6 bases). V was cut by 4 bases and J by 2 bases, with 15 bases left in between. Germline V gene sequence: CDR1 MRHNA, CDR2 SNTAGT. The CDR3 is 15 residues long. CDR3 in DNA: TGTGCCAGCAGTGGTTCGCGGGGTCCCCCCTACGAGCAGTACTTC. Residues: CASSGSRGPPYEQYF.

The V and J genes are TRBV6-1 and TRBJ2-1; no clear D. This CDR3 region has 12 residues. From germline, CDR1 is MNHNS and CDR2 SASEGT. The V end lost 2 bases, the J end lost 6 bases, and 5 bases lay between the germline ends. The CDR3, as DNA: TGTGCCAGCAGTGAAATCGGCAATGAGCAGTTCTTC. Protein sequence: CASSEIGNEQFF.

DNA for the CDR3: TGTGCCAGTACCTCTTGGGATGGCAATCAGCCCCAGCATTTT. Translation: CASTSWDGNQPQHF. The J gene is TRBJ1-5, the V gene TRBV19; D is uncertain. Per the germline V gene, CDR1 is LNHDA and CDR2 is SQIVND (reference sequence). This CDR3 comprises 14 residues. V was cut by 7 bases and J by 2 bases, with 12 bases left in between.

CDR3 in DNA: TGTGCCAGCAGCCCCCCAGGGGTAGCTCGCGAGCAGTACTTC. Its translation: CASSPPGVAREQYF. The J gene is TRBJ2-7, the V gene TRBV9, with D maybe TRBD1 (6 bases). This CDR3 region has 14 residues. V shed 4 bases and J shed 6 bases, with 17 bases lying between them. In germline, CDR1 is SGDLS, CDR2 YYNGEE.

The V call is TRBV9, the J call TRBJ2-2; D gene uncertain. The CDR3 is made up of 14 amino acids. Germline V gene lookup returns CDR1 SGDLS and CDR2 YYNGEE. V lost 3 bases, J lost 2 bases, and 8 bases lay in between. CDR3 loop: CASSAAGNTGELFF. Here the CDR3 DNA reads TGTGCCAGCAGCGCCGCCGGAAACACCGGGGAGCTGTTTTTT.

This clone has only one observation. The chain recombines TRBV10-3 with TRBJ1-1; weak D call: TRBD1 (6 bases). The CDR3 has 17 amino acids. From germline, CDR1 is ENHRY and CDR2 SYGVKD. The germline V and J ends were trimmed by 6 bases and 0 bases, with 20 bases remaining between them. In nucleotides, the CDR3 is TGTGCCATCAGAAGCTCAGGGGCCGGTAACATGAACACTGAAGCTTTCTTT. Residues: CAIRSSGAGNMNTEAFF.

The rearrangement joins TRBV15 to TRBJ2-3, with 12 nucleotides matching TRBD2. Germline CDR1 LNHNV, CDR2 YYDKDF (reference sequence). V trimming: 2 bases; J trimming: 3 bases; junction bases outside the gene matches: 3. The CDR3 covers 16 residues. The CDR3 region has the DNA TGTGCCACCAGCAGAATTGGACTAGCGGGAACAGATACGCAGTATTTT. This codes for CATSRIGLAGTDTQYF.

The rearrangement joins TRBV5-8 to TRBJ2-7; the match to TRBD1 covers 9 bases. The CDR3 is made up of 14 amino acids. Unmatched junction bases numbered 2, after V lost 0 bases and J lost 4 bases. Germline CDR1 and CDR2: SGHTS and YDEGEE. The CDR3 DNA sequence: TGTGCCAGCAGCTTGGTGGGACAGGGTTACGAGCAGTACTTC. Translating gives CASSLVGQGYEQYF.

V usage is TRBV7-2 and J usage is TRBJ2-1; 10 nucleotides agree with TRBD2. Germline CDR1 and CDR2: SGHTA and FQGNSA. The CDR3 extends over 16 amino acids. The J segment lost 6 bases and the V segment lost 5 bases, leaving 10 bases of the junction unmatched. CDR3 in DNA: TGTGCCAGCAGCCCTCAAATGACTAGCGGGTCCAATGAGCAGTTCTTC. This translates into CASSPQMTSGSNEQFF.

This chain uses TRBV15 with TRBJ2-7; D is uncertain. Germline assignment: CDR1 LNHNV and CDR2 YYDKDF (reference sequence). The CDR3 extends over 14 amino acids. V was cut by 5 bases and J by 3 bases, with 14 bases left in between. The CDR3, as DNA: TGTGCCACCAGCCGTGGATCGGTGGGCTACGAGCAGTACTTC. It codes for CATSRGSVGYEQYF. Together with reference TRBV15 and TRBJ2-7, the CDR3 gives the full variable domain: DAMVIQNPRYQVTQFGKPVTLSCSQTLNHNVMYWYQQKSSQAPKLLFHYYDKDFNNEADTPDNFQSRRPNTSFCFLDIRSPGLGDTAMYLCATSRGSVGYEQYFGPGTRLTVT.

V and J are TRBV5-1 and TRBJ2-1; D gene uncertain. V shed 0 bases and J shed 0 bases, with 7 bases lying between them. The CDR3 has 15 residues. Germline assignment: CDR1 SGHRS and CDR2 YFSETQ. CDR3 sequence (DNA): TGCGCCAGCAGCTTGGCACCGTTCTCCTACAATGAGCAGTTCTTC. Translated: CASSLAPFSYNEQFF.